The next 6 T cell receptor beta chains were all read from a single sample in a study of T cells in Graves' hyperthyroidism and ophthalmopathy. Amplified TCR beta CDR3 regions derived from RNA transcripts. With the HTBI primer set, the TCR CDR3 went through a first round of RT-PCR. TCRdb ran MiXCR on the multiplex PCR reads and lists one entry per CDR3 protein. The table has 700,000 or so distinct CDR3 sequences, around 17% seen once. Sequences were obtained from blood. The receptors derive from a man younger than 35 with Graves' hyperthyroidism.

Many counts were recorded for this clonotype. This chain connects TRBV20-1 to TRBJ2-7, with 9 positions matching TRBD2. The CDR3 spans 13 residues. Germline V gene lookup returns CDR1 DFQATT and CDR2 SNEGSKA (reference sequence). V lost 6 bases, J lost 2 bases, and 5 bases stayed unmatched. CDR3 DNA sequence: TGCAGTGCCCTTAGCGGGAGAACCTACGAGCAGTACTTC. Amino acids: CSALSGRTYEQYF.

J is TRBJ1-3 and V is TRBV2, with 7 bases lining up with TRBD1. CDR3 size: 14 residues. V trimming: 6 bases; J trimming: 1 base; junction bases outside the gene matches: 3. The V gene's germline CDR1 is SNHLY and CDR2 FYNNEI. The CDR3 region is CASRRQGSGNTIYF. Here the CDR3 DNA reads TGTGCCAGCAGGAGACAGGGATCTGGAAACACCATATATTTT.

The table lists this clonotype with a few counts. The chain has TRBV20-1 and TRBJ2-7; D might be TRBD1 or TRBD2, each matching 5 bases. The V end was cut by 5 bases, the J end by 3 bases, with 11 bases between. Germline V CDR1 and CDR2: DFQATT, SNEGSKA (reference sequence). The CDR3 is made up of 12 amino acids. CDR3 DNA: TGCAGTGCTCCGAGGGACCGCTACGAGCAGTACTTC. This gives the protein CSAPRDRYEQYF.

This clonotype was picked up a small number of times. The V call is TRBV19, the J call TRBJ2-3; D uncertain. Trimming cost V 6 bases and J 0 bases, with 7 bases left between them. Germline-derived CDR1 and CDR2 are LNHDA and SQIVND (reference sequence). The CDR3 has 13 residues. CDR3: CASRTTSTDTQYF. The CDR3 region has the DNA TGTGCCAGTAGAACGACCAGCACAGATACGCAGTATTTT.

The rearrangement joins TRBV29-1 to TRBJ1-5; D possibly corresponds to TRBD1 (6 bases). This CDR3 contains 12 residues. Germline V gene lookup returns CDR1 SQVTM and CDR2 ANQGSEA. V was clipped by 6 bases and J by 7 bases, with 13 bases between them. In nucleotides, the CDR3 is TGCAGCGTCCAGGGTCAGGGGCAGCCCCAGCATTTT. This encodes CSVQGQGQPQHF.

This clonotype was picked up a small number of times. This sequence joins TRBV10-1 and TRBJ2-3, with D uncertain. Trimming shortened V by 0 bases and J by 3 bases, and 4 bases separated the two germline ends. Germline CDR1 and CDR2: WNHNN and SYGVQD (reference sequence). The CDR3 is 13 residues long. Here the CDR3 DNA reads TGCGCCAGCAGTGAGTCCCCGACAGATACGCAGTATTTT. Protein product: CASSESPTDTQYF.